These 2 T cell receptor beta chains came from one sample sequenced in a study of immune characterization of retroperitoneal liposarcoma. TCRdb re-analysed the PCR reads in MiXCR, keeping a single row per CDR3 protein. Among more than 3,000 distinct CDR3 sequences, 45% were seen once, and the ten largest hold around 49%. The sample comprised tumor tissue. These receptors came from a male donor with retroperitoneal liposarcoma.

DNA of the CDR3: TGTGCCAGCAGTTCCCAAAGGGCATGGTCAACAGATACGCAGTATTTT. This translates into CASSSQRAWSTDTQYF. The chain links TRBV27 to TRBJ2-3, with D unclear. CDR3 size: 16 residues. The germline CDR1 and CDR2 sequences are MNHEY and SMNVEV (reference sequence). Trimming removed 4 bases from V and 3 bases from J, with 17 bases in between.

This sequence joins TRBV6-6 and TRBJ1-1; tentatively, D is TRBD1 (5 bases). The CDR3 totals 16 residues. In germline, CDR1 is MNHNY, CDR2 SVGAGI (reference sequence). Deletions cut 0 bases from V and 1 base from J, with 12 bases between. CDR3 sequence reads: CASSYSRVGGNTEAFF. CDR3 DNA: TGTGCCAGCAGTTACTCGAGGGTCGGGGGGAACACTGAAGCTTTCTTT.